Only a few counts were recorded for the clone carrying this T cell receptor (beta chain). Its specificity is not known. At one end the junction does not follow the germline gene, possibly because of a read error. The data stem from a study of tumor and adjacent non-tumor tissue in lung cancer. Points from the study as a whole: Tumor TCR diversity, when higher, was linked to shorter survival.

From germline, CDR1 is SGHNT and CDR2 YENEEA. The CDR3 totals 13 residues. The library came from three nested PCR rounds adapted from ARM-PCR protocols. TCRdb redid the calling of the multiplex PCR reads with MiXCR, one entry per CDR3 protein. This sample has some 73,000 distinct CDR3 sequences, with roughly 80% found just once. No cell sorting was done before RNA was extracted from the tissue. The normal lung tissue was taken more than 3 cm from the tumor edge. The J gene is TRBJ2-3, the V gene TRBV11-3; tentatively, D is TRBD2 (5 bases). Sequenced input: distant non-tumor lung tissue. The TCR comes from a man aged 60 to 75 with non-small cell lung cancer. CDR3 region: CASSFQRAYTQYF. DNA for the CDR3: TGTGCTAGCAGCTTTCAGAGGGCATATACGCAGTATTTT.